The 24 T cell receptor beta chains listed next were all sequenced from one sample in a study of blood T cells in healthy people across ages. It was with a sample-barcoded 5' primer and a J-beta primer mix that a second PCR of roughly 6 to 11 cycles was run. TCRdb ran MiXCR on the 5' RACE reads and lists one entry per CDR3 protein. The data show about 900,000 distinct CDR3 sequences, with 60% to 80% seen just once and about a quarter held by the top ten. The sample comprised blood. The receptors derive from a man between 25 and 39 years old in good health.

This sequence joins TRBV5-1 and TRBJ2-1, with 9 nucleotides matching TRBD2. CDR1 is SGHRS and CDR2 is YFSETQ in the germline V gene. CDR3 length: 16 residues. V trimming: 0 bases; J trimming: 3 bases; junction bases outside the gene matches: 4. The CDR3 spells CASSLVPSGVYNEQFF. CDR3 DNA: TGCGCCAGCAGCTTGGTTCCTAGCGGGGTCTACAATGAGCAGTTCTTC. Looking up the rest from reference TRBV5-1 and TRBJ2-1 gives the full variable domain: KAGVTQTPRYLIKTRGQQVTLSCSPISGHRSVSWYQQTPGQGLQFLFEYFSETQRNKGNFPGRFSGRQFSNSRSEMNVSTLELGDSALYLCASSLVPSGVYNEQFFGPGTRLTVL.

V is TRBV9 and J is TRBJ1-2; D gene ambiguous. Per germline, CDR1 SGDLS and CDR2 YYNGEE. There are 15 residues in the CDR3. V lost 4 bases, J lost 4 bases, and 17 bases lay in between. The CDR3 DNA reads TGTGCCAGCAGCACCGGGCGAAGTCTATTCTATGGCTACACCTTC. It specifies CASSTGRSLFYGYTF.

Worth noting for this clonotype: A read error is likely, as this CDR3 ends without the conserved phenylalanine or tryptophan. V usage is TRBV12-3 or TRBV12-4 and J usage is TRBJ2-5, with TRBD2 matching 11 bases. The end of the DNA is better explained by TRBJ2-7, so the J call may be wrong. The CDR3 has 13 amino acids. This CDR3 is CASSQGLAAEQYC. DNA of the CDR3: TGTGCCAGCAGCCAGGGACTAGCGGCCGAGCAGTACTGC.

The rearrangement joins TRBV20-1 to TRBJ1-2; perhaps TRBD1 as D (5 bases). The CDR3 extends over 12 amino acids. The V gene's germline CDR1 is DFQATT and CDR2 SNEGSKA (reference sequence). The V gene lost 6 bases and the J gene lost 6 bases, with 14 bases spanning the gap. This CDR3 is CSALGAGDGYTF. The CDR3 nucleotides are TGCAGTGCCCTTGGGGCCGGGGATGGCTACACCTTC.

This CDR3 reads CASSPMSSRGTEAFF. The CDR3 nucleotides are TGTGCCAGCAGCCCCATGTCGAGCAGAGGGACTGAAGCTTTCTTT. The chain employs TRBV7-2 and TRBJ1-1, with D uncertain. Germline lookup yields CDR1 SGHTA and CDR2 FQGNSA. The CDR3 covers 15 residues. Trimming removed 5 bases from V and 5 bases from J, with 18 bases in between.

The chain uses TRBV29-1 and TRBJ1-5; D not resolved. The V and J ends lost 0 bases and 11 bases respectively, with 11 bases between them. The CDR3 is made up of 12 amino acids. Germline V lookup: CDR1 SQVTM, CDR2 ANQGSEA. CDR3 DNA sequence: TGCAGCGTTGAAGATCAAGGATCTACCCAGCATTTT. Encoded protein: CSVEDQGSTQHF. Looking up the rest from reference TRBV29-1 and TRBJ1-5 gives the full variable domain: SAVISQKPSRDICQRGTSLTIQCQVDSQVTMMFWYRQQPGQSLTLIATANQGSEATYESGFVIDKFPISRPNLTFSTLTVSNMSPEDSSIYLCSVEDQGSTQHFGDGTRLSIL.

The chain combines TRBV20-1 with TRBJ1-2; unclear D gene. In germline, CDR1 is DFQATT, CDR2 SNEGSKA (reference sequence). V was pared by 3 bases and J by 5 bases, with 7 bases between. The CDR3 runs to 11 residues. The CDR3 region has the DNA TGCAGTGCTAGGAACGAGTATGGCTACACCTTC. Translated: CSARNEYGYTF.

The V call is TRBV20-1, the J call TRBJ1-1; no firm D call. Germline V lookup: CDR1 DFQATT, CDR2 SNEGSKA (reference sequence). V lost 7 bases and J lost 8, with 11 bases in between. This CDR3 comprises 10 residues. This chain's CDR3 is CSVKRSEAFF. Written as DNA, the CDR3 is TGCAGTGTCAAGCGGAGCGAAGCTTTCTTT.

This clonotype was recorded a few times. V is TRBV9 and J is TRBJ1-2; D is ambiguous. Germline V gene data show CDR1 as SGDLS and CDR2 as YYNGEE. The CDR3 has 15 residues. Trimming removed 0 bases at V and 0 bases at J, with 9 bases between. CDR3: CASSVGELANYGYTF. Written as DNA, the CDR3 is TGTGCCAGCAGCGTAGGCGAGTTAGCTAACTATGGCTACACCTTC.

V and J are TRBV3-1 and TRBJ1-2; perhaps TRBD1 as D (5 bases). Trimming removed 2 bases at V and 7 bases at J, with 14 bases between. Germline-derived CDR1 and CDR2 are LGHDT and YNNKEL (reference sequence). This CDR3 is built from 14 residues. DNA of the CDR3: TGTGCCAGCAGCCAACGGGGGAACGGGCGTGGCTACACCTTC. The encoded protein is CASSQRGNGRGYTF.

The chain combines TRBV7-3 with TRBJ2-7; D is unresolved. Trimming removed 5 bases from V and 2 bases from J, with 22 bases in between. Germline V gene lookup returns CDR1 SGHTA and CDR2 FQGTGA. The CDR3 consists of 17 residues. The CDR3 coding sequence is TGTGCCAGCAGCACCCGTCCAGGACGGAGTATTACCTACGAGCAGTACTTC. Protein sequence: CASSTRPGRSITYEQYF.

The rearrangement joins TRBV29-1 to TRBJ1-5; 8 nucleotides match TRBD1. Germline CDR1 is SQVTM and CDR2 is ANQGSEA. V gave up 5 bases and J gave up 1 base; unmatched junction bases: 16. This CDR3 is 18 amino acids long. The CDR3 here is CSVLDRAGLEVSNQPQHF. CDR3 nucleotides: TGCAGCGTTTTGGACAGGGCAGGCCTTGAAGTGAGCAATCAGCCCCAGCATTTT.

This chain joins TRBV10-3 and TRBJ2-1; possibly TRBD1 for D (6 bases). Trimming left V 0 bases short and J 2 bases short, with 14 bases between. The germline gives CDR1 ENHRY, CDR2 SYGVKD. The CDR3 has 17 amino acids. Here the CDR3 DNA reads TGTGCCATCAGTGAGTCGACTGGGGACAACCCCTACAATGAGCAGTTCTTC. It codes for CAISESTGDNPYNEQFF.

This clonotype was seen more than once but under ten times. A much bigger clone sits one base away, suggesting this may be a read error. The rearrangement uses TRBV5-1 and TRBJ2-5, with no clear D. The V end lost 0 bases, the J end lost 6 bases, and 3 bases lay between the germline ends. CDR1 SGHRS and CDR2 YFSETQ come from the germline V gene. The CDR3 has 11 residues. The CDR3 nucleotides are TGCGCCAGCAGCTTGGAAAAGACCCAGTACTTC. Its translation: CASSLEKTQYF.

The chain uses TRBV2 and TRBJ2-1, with D perhaps matching TRBD2 (5 bases). Trimming left V 4 bases short and J 7 bases short, with 11 bases between. CDR1 and CDR2 (germline): SNHLY, FYNNEI. The CDR3 is 13 residues long. The CDR3 region has the DNA TGTGCCAGCAGTGCTGATAGGGAGAATGAGCAGTTCTTC. Amino acid sequence: CASSADRENEQFF.

Regarding this clonotype: A junction boundary mismatches the germline segment, possibly from a read error. The chain recombines TRBV29-1 with TRBJ2-1; D gene unclear. The germline gives CDR1 SQVTM, CDR2 ANQGSEA. CDR3 length equals 11 residues. CDR3 loop: CSTGGYNGQFF. Written as DNA, the CDR3 is TGCAGCACCGGTGGATACAATGGGCAGTTCTTC.

This clonotype was observed once. The rearrangement links TRBV2 to TRBJ2-3, with 7 bases identical to TRBD2. With 6 bases clipped from V and 2 bases from J, the junction kept 5 bases outside the gene matches. Germline V CDR1 and CDR2: SNHLY, FYNNEI. The CDR3 totals 14 residues. The CDR3 DNA follows: TGTGCCAGCAGGCCGAGACTAGCCACAGATACGCAGTATTTT. Protein product: CASRPRLATDTQYF.

This chain links TRBV20-1 with TRBJ2-1; a possible D gene is TRBD2 (5 bases). V dropped 0 bases and J dropped 8 bases, with 17 bases sitting between them. Germline CDR1 is DFQATT and CDR2 is SNEGSKA (reference sequence). The length of the CDR3 is 15 residues. This CDR3 is CSARDERTLRDEQFF. The DNA for the CDR3 is TGCAGTGCTAGAGATGAGCGGACCCTACGGGATGAGCAGTTCTTC.

J is TRBJ2-3 and V is TRBV20-1; tentatively, D is TRBD2 (6 bases). Germline V gives CDR1 DFQATT, CDR2 SNEGSKA (reference sequence). The V end lost 0 bases, the J end lost 4 bases, and 20 bases lay between the germline ends. The length of the CDR3 is 17 residues. The CDR3 loop reads CSARDVLSGVRADTQYF. The CDR3 coding sequence is TGCAGTGCTAGAGACGTACTATCGGGAGTTAGGGCAGATACGCAGTATTTT.

The chain combines TRBV27 with TRBJ2-3, with TRBD2 identical over 11 bases. This CDR3 comprises 13 residues. V shed 7 bases and J 9 bases; nucleotides not matched to a gene: 6. Germline lookup yields CDR1 MNHEY and CDR2 SMNVEV (reference sequence). The CDR3 reads CASISGGEDTQYF. In nucleotides, the CDR3 is TGTGCCAGCATTAGCGGGGGGGAGGACACGCAGTATTTT.

V gene TRBV6-5 combines with J gene TRBJ1-2; no firm D call. V lost 6 bases and J lost 4, with 15 bases in between. Per the germline V gene, CDR1 is MNHEY and CDR2 is SVGAGI. The CDR3 extends over 14 amino acids. CDR3 nucleotide sequence: TGTGCCAGCAGCCCCCGGGCAACCGGCTATGGCTACACCTTC. The encoded protein is CASSPRATGYGYTF.

The genes are TRBV20-1 and TRBJ2-1; D may be TRBD2 (7 bases). The end of the DNA aligns better with TRBJ2-7, so the J call may be wrong. The length of the CDR3 is 14 residues. Germline assignment: CDR1 DFQATT and CDR2 SNEGSKA (reference sequence). The DNA for the CDR3 is TGCAGTGCTAGAGATCGGGGGGCCTACAATGAGCAGTACTTC. Its protein is CSARDRGAYNEQYF.

The chain employs TRBV7-7 and TRBJ2-4, with no clear D. The DNA matches TRBJ2-7 better at its end, which makes the J call doubtful. Germline values: CDR1 SSHAT, CDR2 FNYEAQ (reference sequence). The CDR3 runs 12 residues. In DNA form, the CDR3 reads TGTGCCAGTAGCCCTTATGCAGACGAGCAGTACTTC. As protein: CASSPYADEQYF.

Comment on this clonotype: One junction end disagrees with the germline gene, perhaps due to a read error. The rearrangement uses TRBV14 and TRBJ1-1; maybe TRBD1 (6 bases). Per the germline V gene, CDR1 is SGHDN and CDR2 is FVKESK. The CDR3 covers 13 residues. The CDR3 is CASSLGAVTEAFF. The DNA of the CDR3 is TGTGCCAGCAGCCTGGGGGCGGTCACTGAAGCTTTTTTT.